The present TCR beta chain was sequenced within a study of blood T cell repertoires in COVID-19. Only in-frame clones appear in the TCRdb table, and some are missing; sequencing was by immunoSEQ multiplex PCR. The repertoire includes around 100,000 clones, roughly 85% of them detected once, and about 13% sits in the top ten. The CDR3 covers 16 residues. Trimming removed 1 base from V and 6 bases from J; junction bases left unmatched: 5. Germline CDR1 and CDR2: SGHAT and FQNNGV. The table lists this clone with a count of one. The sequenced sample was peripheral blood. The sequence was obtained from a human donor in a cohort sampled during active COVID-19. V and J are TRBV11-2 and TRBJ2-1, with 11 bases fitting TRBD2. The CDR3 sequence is CASSLVFSGGANEQFF. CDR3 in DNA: TGTGCCAGCAGCTTAGTGTTTAGCGGGGGGGCCAATGAGCAGTTCTTC.